Sequencing of this TCR beta chain was carried out in a study of CD8 T cells in ankylosing spondylitis (dated by TCRdb to the late 2010s). About the study as a whole: The study set out to find disease-linked TCR variants by profiling T cell receptor beta repertoires in ankylosing spondylitis patients and healthy donors. Peripheral blood was sampled, and synovial fluid was additionally collected from ankylosing spondylitis patients. In total, the full study cohort was made up of roughly 110 healthy donors and about two dozen ankylosing spondylitis patients.

The CDR3 numbers 14 residues from cysteine through phenylalanine. This entry keeps only the CDR3 DNA: 42 bases, framed from base 1. The germline V gene encodes CDR1 SGHRS and CDR2 YFSETQ. Trimming takes 1 base from V and 7 bases from J, and the germline ends sit 11 bases apart. TCRdb shows the sequencer as Illumina HiSeq 2500. Quantitative 5'-RACE with molecular barcodes was used to prepare TCR beta libraries. As for how the authors treated the data: To identify disease-linked TCR variants, a new computational method was used, one built on a probabilistic model of VDJ rearrangement. TCRdb reprocessed the public reads (quality trimming at Q25 with fastp, clone calling with MiXCR) and kept in-frame beta chains. Every entry covers one CDR3 protein and lists the most common genes and DNA from its rows. The V and J calls reflect TCRdb's pipeline rather than the authors' work. This sample has about 340,000 distinct CDR3 sequences in its table, and under 8.5% of those were observed once. Jointly, the top ten make up about 14% of the sample.

The study at large found these results: Blood from ankylosing spondylitis patients appeared to be characterized by a TCR beta motif made up of several highly homologous amino acid variants. The disease-linked clones were reported to be significantly enriched in matched synovial fluid samples from ankylosing spondylitis patients. Some motif variants were previously reported in synovial fluid and blood of reactive arthritis patients, suggesting common disease-initiation mechanisms. In peripheral blood, the disease-linked clones were found at relatively low frequencies and had a CD8+ phenotype.

This clonotype was picked up a small number of times. Its recognized antigen is unknown. No base quality information exists; no much larger clone differs at one position. The sample comprised blood, either unsorted or a sorted T cell fraction (not recorded which). The receptor was derived from a male donor with ankylosing spondylitis. The sequence links TRBV5-1 to TRBJ1-4; the D gene remains uncertain. The CDR3 has the sequence CASSLSGSSEKLFF. The nucleotide sequence is given as TGCGCCAGCAGCTTGAGCGGGAGCAGTGAAAAACTGTTTTTT. The reference TRBV5-1 and TRBJ1-4 proteins fill in what lies around the CDR3, so the full variable domain reads KAGVTQTPRYLIKTRGQQVTLSCSPISGHRSVSWYQQTPGQGLQFLFEYFSETQRNKGNFPGRFSGRQFSNSRSEMNVSTLELGDSALYLCASSLSGSSEKLFFGSGTQLSVL.